This record concerns one T cell receptor (beta chain) sequence. Its antigen is undetermined. V lost 5 bases to trimming and J lost 1 base; unmatched junction nucleotides: 4. The germline gives CDR1 MGHRA, CDR2 YSYEKL. The CDR3 covers 16 residues. The data were taken from a study of cytomegalovirus exposure and HLA in healthy donors. Study at large: A subsequent analysis reported that the 120 or so validation repertoires were produced on the same platform that had also been used for the roughly 670 first-cohort repertoires.

Study findings and constraints: The study found most TCR sequences rare, yet found some public TCRs in many donors. Among the CMV-associated chains, a few were confirmed in vitro as specific for CMV antigens.

TCRdb keeps only in-frame clones here, not all; method: immunoSEQ multiplex PCR. The table lists under 250,000 clones, about nine tenths of them singletons, with 1.5% to 2.5% in the top ten. V and J are TRBV4-1 and TRBJ2-2; 10 bases fit TRBD2. Sequencing used PBMCs. The TCR sequence derives from a woman aged 18-29 years in good health and CMV-seropositive. The CDR3 sequence: CASSFRTSGNTGELFF. CDR3 in DNA: TGCGCCAGCAGCTTCAGGACTAGCGGGAACACCGGGGAGCTGTTTTTT.